This record covers a single TCR beta chain. Antigen unknown. After stimulus-free culture, autoproliferating CFSE-dim and non-proliferating CFSE-high T cells were sequenced separately. Pooled replicate wells came from approximately 50 million CFSE-labeled PBMCs cultured less than nine days without stimulus. This record comes from a study of memory B cells and T cells in multiple sclerosis. Sequenced by immunoSEQ multiplex PCR; TCRdb stores in-frame clones only, minus some. The profile shows 10,000 to 15,000 clones, 84% of them singletons. The source is a human donor with multiple sclerosis. The source material was PBMCs from blood kept in culture.

CDR3 DNA: TGTGCCTGGAGTGTGTCTGCATTGAATGAGCAGTTCTTC. As protein: CAWSVSALNEQFF. The chain employs TRBV30 and TRBJ2-1; D unresolved. Between the trimmed V and J ends, which lost 0 bases and 7 bases, there was a span of 10 bases. Germline assignment: CDR1 GTSNPN and CDR2 SVGIG (reference sequence). There are 13 residues in the CDR3.